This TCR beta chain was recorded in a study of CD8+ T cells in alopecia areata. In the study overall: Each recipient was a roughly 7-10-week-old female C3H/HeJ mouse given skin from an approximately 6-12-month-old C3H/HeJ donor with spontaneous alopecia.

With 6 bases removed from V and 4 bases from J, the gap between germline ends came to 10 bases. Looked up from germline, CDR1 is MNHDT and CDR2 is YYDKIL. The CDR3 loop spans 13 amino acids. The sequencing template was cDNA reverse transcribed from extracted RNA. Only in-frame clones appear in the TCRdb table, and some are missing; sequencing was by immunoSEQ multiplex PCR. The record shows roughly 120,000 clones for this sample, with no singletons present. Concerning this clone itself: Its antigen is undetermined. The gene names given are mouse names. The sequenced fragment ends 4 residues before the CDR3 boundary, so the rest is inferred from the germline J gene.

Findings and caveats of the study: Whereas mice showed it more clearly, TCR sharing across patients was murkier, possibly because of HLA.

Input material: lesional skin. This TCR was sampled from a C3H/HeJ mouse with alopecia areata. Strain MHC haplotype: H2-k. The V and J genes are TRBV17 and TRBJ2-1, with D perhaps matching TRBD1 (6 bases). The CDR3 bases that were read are TGTGCTAGCAGGACGGGACATTATGCT. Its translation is CASRTGHYA. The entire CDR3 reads CASRTGHYAEQFF.